This entry features one TCR beta chain sequence. Participants were aged roughly 18 to 89 years, lived in over 20 US areas, and enrolled virtually. Trimming cost V 5 bases and J 3 bases; bases outside gene matches: 6. The CDR3 runs 15 residues. Germline V CDR1 and CDR2: SGHTA, FQGTGA. This record comes from a study of blood T cell repertoires in COVID-19. On the study more broadly: COVID-19 samples collected from the United States, Italy and Spain covered acute and convalescent phases. T cells, B-cell-depleted T cells, or PBMCs supplied cDNA or gDNA.

This table comes from immunoSEQ multiplex PCR, and its TCRdb copy is limited to in-frame clones, with some not included. The data show approximately 260,000 clones, roughly 90% seen once. Source material: PBMCs or T cells enriched from blood (not recorded which). The chain combines TRBV7-3 with TRBJ2-1, with TRBD2 matching 8 bases. The source is a woman between 55 and 75 years old who had recovered from COVID-19. The CDR3 DNA sequence: TGTGCCAGCAGCCCGACCGGGACTAGCTACAATGAGCAGTTCTTC. The encoded protein is CASSPTGTSYNEQFF.